Sequencing of this T cell receptor (beta chain) was carried out in a study of blood T cells in healthy people across ages. Alongside a J-beta primer mix, a sample-barcoded 5' primer served in a second PCR lasting about 7 to 11 cycles. In TCRdb, the 5' RACE reads were re-called with MiXCR into one record per CDR3 protein. The data contain about 780,000 distinct CDR3 sequences, about 47% of them singletons. Germline V gene lookup returns CDR1 DFQATT and CDR2 SNEGSKA (reference sequence). The trim removed 1 base at V and 0 bases at J, leaving 9 bases unmatched. This CDR3 comprises 19 residues. The source of this sequence is a man aged 80 or over in good health. The chain combines TRBV20-1 with TRBJ2-1, with 13 nucleotides matching TRBD2. Input material: blood. The CDR3 spells CSARVGTSGNLGSYNEQFF. The CDR3, as DNA: TGCAGTGCTAGAGTAGGGACTAGCGGGAATCTGGGCTCCTACAATGAGCAGTTCTTC.